A single sample gave rise to the 19 T cell receptor beta chains below, sequenced in a study of immune evolution from preneoplasia to lung adenocarcinoma. Sequenced by immunoSEQ multiplex PCR; TCRdb stores in-frame clones only, minus some. The data contain several thousand clones, 70% to 80% of them singletons. Sequences were obtained from FFPE minimally invasive lung adenocarcinoma tissue. The receptor set was obtained from a person aged 55-80 years with lung adenocarcinoma.

This clone has more than one count but fewer than ten. The chain is built from TRBV4-1 and TRBJ2-3, with D unclear. The germline V and J ends were trimmed by 1 base and 5 bases, with 16 bases remaining between them. The germline CDR1 and CDR2 sequences are MGHRA and YSYEKL. The CDR3 has 16 amino acids. In DNA, the CDR3 is TGCGCCAGCAGCCAAGTATCCAGCCTAAGTGGAGATACGCAGTATTTT. Its translation: CASSQVSSLSGDTQYF.

The chain has TRBV7-2 and TRBJ2-5; maybe TRBD1 (6 bases). The V gene's germline CDR1 is SGHTA and CDR2 FQGNSA. V shed 5 bases and J shed 5 bases, with 9 bases lying between them. This CDR3 has 12 residues. CDR3 amino acids: CASSQGFETQYF. The CDR3, as DNA: TGTGCCAGCAGCCAGGGGTTCGAGACCCAGTACTTC.

This sequence joins TRBV21-1 and TRBJ2-7; the table names TRBD1, a call not compared with the DNA. TRBV21-1 is assigned pseudogene status. CDR3 size: 16 residues. Written as DNA, the CDR3 is TGTGCCAGCGAAGGGGACAGGGGACTGAACTCCTACGAGCAGTACTTC. It yields the protein CASEGDRGLNSYEQYF.

This clone ranks as large. The CDR3 here is CASRQGRGQGGEQYF. CDR3 nucleotides: TGCGCCAGCAGGCAGGGTCGGGGACAGGGAGGCGAGCAGTACTTC. The J gene is TRBJ2-7, the V gene TRBV5-1, with 9 bases matching TRBD1. This CDR3 has 15 amino acids. Germline values: CDR1 SGHRS, CDR2 YFSETQ. Unmatched junction bases numbered 12, after V lost 5 bases and J lost 6 bases.

The chain couples TRBV5-4 to TRBJ2-7, with TRBD1 matching 11 bases. V was pared by 4 bases and J by 4 bases, with 7 bases of the junction left unmatched. Germline loops: CDR1 SGHNT, CDR2 YYREEE (reference sequence). This CDR3 is built from 15 residues. CDR3 in amino acids: CASSRTGGAGYEQYF. The CDR3 DNA reads TGTGCCAGCAGCCGGACAGGGGGCGCCGGATACGAGCAGTACTTC.

This clone occurred once. The chain recombines TRBV28 with TRBJ1-5, with D uncertain. The CDR3 has 12 amino acids. Germline values: CDR1 MDHEN, CDR2 SYDVKM. Trimming took 5 bases from V and 5 from J, leaving 7 bases between them. Here the CDR3 reads CASSGGHQPQHF. In DNA, the CDR3 is TGTGCCAGCAGTGGAGGACATCAGCCCCAGCATTTT.

The chain links TRBV7-8 to TRBJ2-6; no reliable D call. The germline gives CDR1 SGHVS, CDR2 FQNEAQ. The CDR3 length is 16 residues. Between the trimmed V and J ends, which lost 5 bases and 5 bases, there was a span of 16 bases. CDR3 sequence (DNA): TGTGCCAGCAGCGGTTACCCACAAAGTCGGGCCAACGTCCTGACTTTC. This codes for CASSGYPQSRANVLTF.

This chain connects TRBV30 to TRBJ2-5, with D perhaps assigned TRBD1 or TRBD2 (5 bases each). Trimming cost V 0 bases and J 5 bases, with 16 bases left between them. The CDR3 sequence is 15 residues long. The V gene's germline CDR1 is GTSNPN and CDR2 SVGIG (reference sequence). The CDR3 spells CAWSVRWESGETQYF. Here the CDR3 DNA reads TGTGCCTGGAGTGTACGGTGGGAGTCAGGGGAGACCCAGTACTTC.

The chain combines TRBV28 with TRBJ2-3; TRBD2 matches at 7 bases. This CDR3 is 16 amino acids long. Per germline, CDR1 MDHEN and CDR2 SYDVKM. V dropped 3 bases and J dropped 5; count of bases not matched to a gene: 11. CDR3 sequence (DNA): TGTGCCAGCAGTTTTTACGGCGGGAGAGGTCTAGATACGCAGTATTTT. Translating gives CASSFYGGRGLDTQYF.

This clone was seen just once. This chain links TRBV7-9 with TRBJ2-3; D is possibly TRBD2 (6 bases). This CDR3 has 16 residues. Looked up from germline, CDR1 is SEHNR and CDR2 is FQNEAQ (reference sequence). Trimming stripped 5 bases from V and 3 bases from J, with 18 bases between. The CDR3 coding sequence is TGTGCCAGCAGCCTGCCCGGGAGTTCGGGTACAGATACGCAGTATTTT. Its protein product is CASSLPGSSGTDTQYF.

This clone is a singleton in its sample. The V gene is TRBV7-9, the J gene TRBJ2-5; 8 positions match TRBD1. The CDR3 has 16 amino acids. V lost 2 bases, J lost 4 bases, and 9 bases stayed unmatched. Germline V gene lookup returns CDR1 SEHNR and CDR2 FQNEAQ (reference sequence). In nucleotides, the CDR3 is TGTGCCAGCAGCTTAATTGACAGGGGATCTTTAGAGACCCAGTACTTC. It is translated as CASSLIDRGSLETQYF.

CDR3 sequence reads: CASSRTSGETDTQYF. The DNA for the CDR3 is TGTGCCAGCAGCCGGACTAGCGGGGAGACAGATACGCAGTATTTT. The chain recombines TRBV7-4 with TRBJ2-3; TRBD2 agrees at 12 bases. The CDR3 is 15 residues long. Per the germline V gene, CDR1 is SGHVT and CDR2 is SQSDAQ. V shed 5 bases, J shed 3 bases, and the junction held 3 bases outside the gene matches.

The chain links TRBV28 to TRBJ2-3; a weak D match, TRBD2 (6 bases). V was shortened by 3 bases and J by 1 base, with 8 bases between the two germline ends. This CDR3 spans 14 amino acids. Germline assignment: CDR1 MDHEN and CDR2 SYDVKM. The CDR3 DNA reads as TGTGCCAGCAGTTTCGTAGCGGGCACAGATACGCAGTATTTT. Translation: CASSFVAGTDTQYF. Together with reference TRBV28 and TRBJ2-3, the CDR3 gives the full variable domain: DVKVTQSSRYLVKRTGEKVFLECVQDMDHENMFWYRQDPGLGLRLIYFSYDVKMKEKGDIPEGYSVSREKKERFSLILESASTNQTSMYLCASSFVAGTDTQYFGPGTRLTVL.

The chain links TRBV5-1 to TRBJ2-7, with D maybe TRBD2 (6 bases). Germline V gene lookup returns CDR1 SGHRS and CDR2 YFSETQ. This CDR3 is built from 14 residues. Trimming pared 4 bases from V and 6 bases from J, leaving 17 bases between. The CDR3: CASSPELGGLEQYF. In DNA, the CDR3 is TGCGCCAGCAGCCCCGAATTAGGAGGGCTCGAGCAGTACTTC.

This clone was found once. This chain joins TRBV11-1 and TRBJ2-7; 7 bases are shared with TRBD1. Germline CDR1 and CDR2: SGHAT and FQDESV (reference sequence). The CDR3 is made up of 15 amino acids. V was clipped by 1 base and J by 4 bases; unmatched bases: 7. CDR3 residues: CASSLDKGGRYEQYF. In DNA form, the CDR3 reads TGTGCCAGCAGCTTAGACAAAGGGGGCCGATACGAGCAGTACTTC.

The V gene is TRBV13, the J gene TRBJ2-7; D is undetermined. Trimming removed 0 bases at V and 0 bases at J, with 6 bases between. Germline V gene data show CDR1 as PRHDT and CDR2 as FYEKMQ (reference sequence). The CDR3 has 14 amino acids. The CDR3 DNA reads TGTGCCAGCAGCTTAGGAGGGTACTCCTACGAGCAGTACTTC. The encoded protein is CASSLGGYSYEQYF.

There are a few counts of this clone. The same CDR3 is also encoded by other DNA sequences in this sample. The rearrangement joins TRBV30 to TRBJ2-1; tentative D call: TRBD2 (6 bases). Per germline, CDR1 GTSNPN and CDR2 SVGIG (reference sequence). Trimming took 1 base from V and 4 from J, leaving 20 bases between them. The CDR3 is made up of 17 amino acids. CDR3 protein: CAWSGSGRGADYNEQFF. In DNA form, the CDR3 reads TGTGCCTGGAGTGGGTCTGGGCGGGGAGCGGATTACAATGAGCAGTTCTTC. Complete variable domain (other parts from reference TRBV30 and TRBJ2-1): SQTIHQWPATLVQPVGSPLSLECTVEGTSNPNLYWYRQAAGRGLQLLFYSVGIGQISSEVPQNLSASRPQDRQFILSSKKLLLSDSGFYLCAWSGSGRGADYNEQFFGPGTRLTVL.

The chain joins TRBV29-1 to TRBJ2-5; maybe TRBD1 (6 bases). CDR3 length: 12 amino acids. Germline values: CDR1 SQVTM, CDR2 ANQGSEA. V was trimmed by 7 bases and J by 2 bases, leaving 11 bases between them. CDR3 sequence (DNA): TGCAGCGCCTGGACAGCACAAGAGACCCAGTACTTC. This sequence encodes CSAWTAQETQYF.

V and J are TRBV27 and TRBJ2-2; the match to TRBD2 covers 12 bases. Per the germline V gene, CDR1 is MNHEY and CDR2 is SMNVEV (reference sequence). The CDR3 runs to 17 residues. V dropped 6 bases and J dropped 5; count of bases not matched to a gene: 10. CDR3 region: CASSRTSGILRTGELFF. The DNA for the CDR3 is TGTGCCAGCAGCCGGACTAGCGGGATTTTGAGAACCGGGGAGCTGTTTTTT.